This TCR beta chain emerged from a study of T cell responses to AZD1222 COVID-19 vaccine. Points from the study as a whole: Spike-specific TCR breadth rose after two AZD1222 doses, and depth rose as well. Among the donors, most were white British and more were female, and clonal diversity was possibly underestimated. Baseline seropositives among AZD1222 recipients totaled only six or seven.

Assay: immunoSEQ multiplex PCR; the TCRdb copy retains only in-frame clones and omits some. Of some 130,000 clones in the sample, about 91% were seen once. This clone was seen once. What it recognizes is unknown. V shed 4 bases, J shed 5 bases, and the junction held 14 bases outside the gene matches. The CDR3 loop spans 17 amino acids. Germline V lookup: CDR1 SGHDN, CDR2 FVKESK. The chain couples TRBV14 to TRBJ2-1, with 7 bases fitting TRBD2. The receptor's source is an adult who received the AZD1222 COVID-19 vaccine. Sequencing used peripheral blood, obtained 28 days after the second AZD1222 dose. The CDR3 spells CASSPSGKAGFHNEQFF. In DNA form, the CDR3 reads TGTGCCAGCAGCCCTTCCGGGAAAGCGGGGTTTCACAATGAGCAGTTCTTC. Drawing the rest from reference TRBV14 and TRBJ2-1, the complete variable domain is EAGVTQFPSHSVIEKGQTVTLRCDPISGHDNLYWYRRVMGKEIKFLLHFVKESKQDESGMPNNRFLAERTGGTYSTLKVQPAELEDSGVYFCASSPSGKAGFHNEQFFGPGTRLTVL.